The clone carrying this TCR beta chain was seen repeatedly, ten times or more. Its specificity is unknown. V lost 3 bases, J lost 3 bases, and 10 bases lay in between. CDR1 SGHRS and CDR2 YFSETQ come from the germline V gene. CDR3 length equals 13 residues. The data originate from a study of neurological immune-mediated disorders. In TCRdb, the 5' RACE reads were re-called with MiXCR into one record per CDR3 protein. The sample contains 80,000 to 95,000 distinct CDR3 sequences, 3% to 4% of which appear only once. Study-wide results and limits: Levels of TCR clonal expansion peaked in HTLV-1-associated myelopathy and reached their lowest in multiple sclerosis, under those of healthy controls.

Material for sequencing was PBMCs. This rearrangement joins TRBV5-1 to TRBJ2-7; the D is unclear. The receptor was derived from a woman aged 50 to 60 with multiple sclerosis. CDR3 DNA: TGCGCCAGCAGCTCAGACCCGGGCTACGAGCAGTACTTC. Its translation: CASSSDPGYEQYF.